The clone carrying this TCR beta chain was seen more than once but under ten times. TCRdb independently ran MiXCR on the RACE reads; one entry per CDR3 protein. The sample shows about 190,000 distinct CDR3 sequences, around a quarter of them seen only once. Trimming took off 3 bases at V and 1 base at J, with 10 bases between the two ends. This CDR3 contains 14 residues. CDR1 and CDR2 from the germline V gene are LGHDT and YNNKEL (reference sequence). The sample belongs to a study of human T cells and chemical hapten exposure. The time point: patch test 3, about 24 weeks after DPC sensitization. Treatment of the sample: therapeutic diphenylcyclopropenone sensitization with weekly scalp DPC.

This receptor was identified in a woman between 40 and 50 years old with alopecia areata. Some clones in this sample may be carry-over from other donors' samples. This sample comprised whole blood, obtained in connection with sensitization to the hapten diphenylcyclopropenone (DPC). The chain employs TRBV3-1 and TRBJ2-7, with D unclear. Here the CDR3 DNA reads TGTGCCAGCAGCCAGGGCTACCATTCCTACGAGCAGTACTTC. The encoded protein is CASSQGYHSYEQYF.